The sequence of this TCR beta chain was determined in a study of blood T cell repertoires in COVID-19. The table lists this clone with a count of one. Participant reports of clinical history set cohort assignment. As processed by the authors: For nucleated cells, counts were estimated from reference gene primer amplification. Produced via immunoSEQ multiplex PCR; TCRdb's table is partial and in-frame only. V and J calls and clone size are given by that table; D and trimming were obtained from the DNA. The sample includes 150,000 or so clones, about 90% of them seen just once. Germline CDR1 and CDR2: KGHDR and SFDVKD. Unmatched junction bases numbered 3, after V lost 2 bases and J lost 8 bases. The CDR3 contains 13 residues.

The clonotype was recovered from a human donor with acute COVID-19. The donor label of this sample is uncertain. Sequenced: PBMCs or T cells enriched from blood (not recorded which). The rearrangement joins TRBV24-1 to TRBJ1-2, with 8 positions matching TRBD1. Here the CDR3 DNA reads TGTGCCACCAGTGATTCAGGGGGCCGCGGCTACACCTTC. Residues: CATSDSGGRGYTF.